This TCR beta chain was sequenced for a study of T cell repertoires in cytomegalovirus infection (dated by TCRdb to the late 2010s). About the full investigation: Recently identified HLA-C-restricted CMV epitopes, whose presentation resists viral immunomodulation, were targeted by peptide stimulations together with well-studied HLA-B-restricted epitopes. Because public TCR beta signatures pointed to carriage of CMV infection together with the matching HLA type, the HLA type of each donor mattered for the analysis.

The sample's treatment or condition label is to be understood as: in vitro stimulation with specific CMV peptide epitopes to enrich CMV-specific T cells. The data were produced on an Illumina HiSeq 1500. The public reads were reanalyzed by TCRdb: fastp trimming at Q25, MiXCR alignment, in-frame beta chains only. For every CDR3 protein sequence, its rows merge into one entry that carries the most common genes and DNA. This sample is represented by some 480,000 distinct CDR3 sequences; around a third of them were singletons. The ten top clones hold roughly 16% of the sample. CDR1 is given as SGHTA and CDR2 as FQGNSA, both from the germline V gene. Trimming removed 5 bases from V and 2 bases from J, leaving 6 bases between the germline ends. The CDR3 goes from the cysteine to the phenylalanine over 12 residues. Here the CDR3 DNA is all that survives: 36 bases in frame from base 1. Turning to this clonotype: The antigen it binds to is not known. Base qualities were left out, and no much larger clone turns up one base away.

General study outcomes and caveats: The ex vivo response was dominated by HLA-C-restricted CMV-specific TCR beta clonotypes, and the single most frequent clonotype in two of eight donors was supplied by these HLA-C-restricted clonotypes. In both this cohort and an independent roughly 360-donor cohort, the cumulative frequency of public TCR beta family members distinguished carriers of CMV infection plus the relevant HLA type.

The sample here was cultured PBMCs, taken from culture after CMV antigen stimulation. This sequence uses TRBV7-2 and TRBJ2-5; the D gene cannot be named for sure. The TCR comes from a human donor in good health (CMV status not recorded). Some clones in this sample may be carry-over from other donors' samples. The encoded CDR3 is CASSPDQETQYF. The DNA is as follows: TGTGCCAGCAGCCCGGATCAAGAGACCCAGTACTTC.